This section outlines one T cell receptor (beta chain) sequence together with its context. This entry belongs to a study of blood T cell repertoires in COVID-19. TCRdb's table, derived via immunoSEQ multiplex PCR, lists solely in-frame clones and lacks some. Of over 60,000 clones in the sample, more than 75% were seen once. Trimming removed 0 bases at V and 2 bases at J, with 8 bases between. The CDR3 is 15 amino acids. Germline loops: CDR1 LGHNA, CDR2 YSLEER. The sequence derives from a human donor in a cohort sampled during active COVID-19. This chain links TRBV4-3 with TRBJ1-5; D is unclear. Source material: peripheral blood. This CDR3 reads CASSQDDRGNQPQHF. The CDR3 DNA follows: TGCGCCAGCAGCCAAGATGACCGGGGCAATCAGCCCCAGCATTTT.